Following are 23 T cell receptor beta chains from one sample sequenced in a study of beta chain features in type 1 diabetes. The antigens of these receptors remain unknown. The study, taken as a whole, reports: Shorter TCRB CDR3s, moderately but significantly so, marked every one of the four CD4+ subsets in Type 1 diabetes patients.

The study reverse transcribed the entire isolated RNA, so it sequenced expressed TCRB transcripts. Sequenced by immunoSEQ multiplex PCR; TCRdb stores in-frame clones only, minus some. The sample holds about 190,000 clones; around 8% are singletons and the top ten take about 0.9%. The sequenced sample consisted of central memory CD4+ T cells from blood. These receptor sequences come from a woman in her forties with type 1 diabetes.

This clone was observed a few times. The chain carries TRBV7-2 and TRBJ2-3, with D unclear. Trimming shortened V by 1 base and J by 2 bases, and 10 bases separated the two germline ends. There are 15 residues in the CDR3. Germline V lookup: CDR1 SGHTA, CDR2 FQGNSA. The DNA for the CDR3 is TGTGCCAGCAGCTTAGTGTCCAGTCCCACAGATACGCAGTATTTT. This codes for CASSLVSSPTDTQYF.

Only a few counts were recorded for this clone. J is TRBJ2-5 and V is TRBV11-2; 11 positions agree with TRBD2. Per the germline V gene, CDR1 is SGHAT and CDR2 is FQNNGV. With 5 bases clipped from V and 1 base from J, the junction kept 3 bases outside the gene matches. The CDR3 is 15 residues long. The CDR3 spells CASSRSGGAQETQYF. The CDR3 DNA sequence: TGTGCCAGCAGCCGTAGCGGGGGGGCCCAAGAGACCCAGTACTTC.

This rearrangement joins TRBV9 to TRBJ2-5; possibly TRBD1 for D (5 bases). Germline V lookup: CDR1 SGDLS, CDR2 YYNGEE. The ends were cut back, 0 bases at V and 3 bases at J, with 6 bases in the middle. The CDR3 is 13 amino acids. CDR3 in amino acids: CASSVATEETQYF. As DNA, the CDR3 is TGTGCCAGCAGCGTAGCGACAGAAGAGACCCAGTACTTC.

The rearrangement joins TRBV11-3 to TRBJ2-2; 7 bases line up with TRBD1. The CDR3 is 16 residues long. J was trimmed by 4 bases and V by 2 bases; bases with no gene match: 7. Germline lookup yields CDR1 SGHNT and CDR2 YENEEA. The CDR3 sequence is CASSLSQGLPTGELFF. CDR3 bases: TGTGCCAGCAGCTTATCACAGGGGCTCCCCACCGGGGAGCTGTTTTTT.

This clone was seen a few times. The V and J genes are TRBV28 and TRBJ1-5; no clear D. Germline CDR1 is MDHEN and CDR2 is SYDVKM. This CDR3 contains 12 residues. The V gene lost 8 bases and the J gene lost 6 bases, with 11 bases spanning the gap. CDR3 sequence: CASSLSGQPQHF. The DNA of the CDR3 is TGTGCCAGCTCCCTCTCAGGTCAGCCCCAGCATTTT. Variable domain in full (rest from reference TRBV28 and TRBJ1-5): DVKVTQSSRYLVKRTGEKVFLECVQDMDHENMFWYRQDPGLGLRLIYFSYDVKMKEKGDIPEGYSVSREKKERFSLILESASTNQTSMYLCASSLSGQPQHFGDGTRLSIL.

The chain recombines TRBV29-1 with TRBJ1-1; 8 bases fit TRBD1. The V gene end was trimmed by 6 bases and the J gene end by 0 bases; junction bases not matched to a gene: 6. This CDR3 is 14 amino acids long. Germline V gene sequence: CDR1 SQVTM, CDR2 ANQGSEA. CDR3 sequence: CSVQGAKMNTEAFF. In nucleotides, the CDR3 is TGCAGCGTCCAGGGGGCTAAGATGAACACTGAAGCTTTCTTT.

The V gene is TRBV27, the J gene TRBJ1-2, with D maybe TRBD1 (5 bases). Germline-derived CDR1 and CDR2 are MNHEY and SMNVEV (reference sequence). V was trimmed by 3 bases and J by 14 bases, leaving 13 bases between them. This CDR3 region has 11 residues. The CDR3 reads CASSFGGSLTF. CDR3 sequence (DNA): TGTGCCAGCAGTTTTGGGGGGTCCCTTACCTTC.

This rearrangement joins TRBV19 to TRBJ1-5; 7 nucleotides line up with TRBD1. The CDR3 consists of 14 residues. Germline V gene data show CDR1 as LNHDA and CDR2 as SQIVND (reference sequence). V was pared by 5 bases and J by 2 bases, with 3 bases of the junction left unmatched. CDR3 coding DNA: TGTGCCAGTAGTGTTCAGGGGGGCAATCAGCCCCAGCATTTT. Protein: CASSVQGGNQPQHF.

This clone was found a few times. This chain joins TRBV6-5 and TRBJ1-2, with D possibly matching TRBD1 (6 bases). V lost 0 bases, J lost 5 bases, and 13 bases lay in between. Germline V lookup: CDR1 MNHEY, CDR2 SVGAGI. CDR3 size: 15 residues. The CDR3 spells CASSYSRTEPYGYTF. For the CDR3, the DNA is TGTGCCAGCAGTTACTCACGGACAGAGCCATATGGCTACACCTTC.

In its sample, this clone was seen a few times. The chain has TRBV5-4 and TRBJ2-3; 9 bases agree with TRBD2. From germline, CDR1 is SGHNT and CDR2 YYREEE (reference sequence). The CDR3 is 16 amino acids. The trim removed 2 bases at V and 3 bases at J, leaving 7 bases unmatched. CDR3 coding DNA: TGTGCCAGCAGCTTCAGGGCGGGAGGGCTGACAGATACGCAGTATTTT. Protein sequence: CASSFRAGGLTDTQYF.

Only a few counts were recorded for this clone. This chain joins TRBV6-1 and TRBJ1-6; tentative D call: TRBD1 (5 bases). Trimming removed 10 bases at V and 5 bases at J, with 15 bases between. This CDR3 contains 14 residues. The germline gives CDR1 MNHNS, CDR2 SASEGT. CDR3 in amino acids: CATRGGGDNSPLHF. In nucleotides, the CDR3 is TGTGCCACCCGGGGGGGTGGCGATAATTCACCCCTCCACTTT.

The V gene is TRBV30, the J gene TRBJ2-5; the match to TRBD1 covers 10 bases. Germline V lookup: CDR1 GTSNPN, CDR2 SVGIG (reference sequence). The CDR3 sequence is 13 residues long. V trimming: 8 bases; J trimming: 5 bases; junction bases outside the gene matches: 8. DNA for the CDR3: TGTGCCCGAAACCGGGACAGGGGTGAGACCCAGTACTTC. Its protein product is CARNRDRGETQYF.

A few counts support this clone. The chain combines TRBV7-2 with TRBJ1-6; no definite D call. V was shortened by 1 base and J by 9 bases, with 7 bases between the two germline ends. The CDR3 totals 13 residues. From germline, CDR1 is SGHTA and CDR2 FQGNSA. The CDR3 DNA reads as TGTGCCAGCAGCTTAGGTGTCGGTTCACCCCTCCACTTT. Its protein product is CASSLGVGSPLHF.

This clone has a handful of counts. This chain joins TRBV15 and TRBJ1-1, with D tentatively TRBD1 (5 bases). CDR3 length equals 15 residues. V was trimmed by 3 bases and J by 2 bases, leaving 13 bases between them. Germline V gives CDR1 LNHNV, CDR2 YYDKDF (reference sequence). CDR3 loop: CATSSGGAGNTEAFF. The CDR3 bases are TGTGCCACCAGCAGTGGCGGGGCGGGAAACACTGAAGCTTTCTTT.

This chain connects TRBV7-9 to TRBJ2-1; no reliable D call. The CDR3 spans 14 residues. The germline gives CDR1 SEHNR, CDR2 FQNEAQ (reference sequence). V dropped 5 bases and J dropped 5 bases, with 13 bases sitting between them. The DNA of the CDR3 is TGTGCCAGCAGCCACAGAGATTATAACAATGAGCAGTTCTTC. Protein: CASSHRDYNNEQFF.

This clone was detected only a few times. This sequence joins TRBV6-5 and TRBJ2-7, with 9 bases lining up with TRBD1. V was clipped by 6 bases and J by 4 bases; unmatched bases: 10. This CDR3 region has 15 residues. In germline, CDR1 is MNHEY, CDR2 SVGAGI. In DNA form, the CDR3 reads TGTGCCAGCAGCCCAAGTGGGACAGGGAGGTACGAGCAGTACTTC. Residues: CASSPSGTGRYEQYF.

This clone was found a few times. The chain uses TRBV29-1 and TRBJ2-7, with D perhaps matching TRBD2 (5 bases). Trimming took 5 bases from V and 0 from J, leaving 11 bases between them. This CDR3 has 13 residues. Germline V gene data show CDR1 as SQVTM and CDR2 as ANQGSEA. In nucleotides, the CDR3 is TGCAGCGTTTTGGAGCGGACCTCCTACGAGCAGTACTTC. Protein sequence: CSVLERTSYEQYF.

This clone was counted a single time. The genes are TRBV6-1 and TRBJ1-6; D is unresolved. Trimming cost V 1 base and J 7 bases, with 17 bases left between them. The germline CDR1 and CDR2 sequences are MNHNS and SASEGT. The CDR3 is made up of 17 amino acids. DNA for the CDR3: TGTGCCAGCAGTGAAGGGGCTCCACGGTTCCAGAATTCACCCCTCCACTTT. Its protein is CASSEGAPRFQNSPLHF.

CDR3 nucleotides: TGTGCCACCAGCCCGGCGGGGGTCAGGTTGGGGAATGAGCAGTTCTTC. The encoded protein is CATSPAGVRLGNEQFF. This sequence joins TRBV15 and TRBJ2-1, with TRBD2 matching over 7 bases. The CDR3 is 16 residues long. Germline CDR1 is LNHNV and CDR2 is YYDKDF (reference sequence). V shed 5 bases, J shed 7 bases, and the junction held 14 bases outside the gene matches.

CDR3: CASTQNYGYTF. The CDR3 DNA follows: TGTGCCAGCACCCAGAACTATGGCTACACCTTC. The chain uses TRBV28 and TRBJ1-2, with unresolved D. The CDR3 has 11 residues. V lost 7 bases and J 2 bases, leaving 5 bases between the germline ends. The V gene's germline CDR1 is MDHEN and CDR2 SYDVKM.

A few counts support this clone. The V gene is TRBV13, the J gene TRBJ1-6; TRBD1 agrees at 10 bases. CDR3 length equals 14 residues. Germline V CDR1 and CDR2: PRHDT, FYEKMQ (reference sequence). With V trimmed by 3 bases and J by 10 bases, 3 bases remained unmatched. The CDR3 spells CASSLWDRGSPLHF. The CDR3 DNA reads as TGTGCCAGCAGCTTGTGGGACAGGGGATCACCCCTCCACTTT.

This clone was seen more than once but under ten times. CDR3 DNA: TGTGCCACCAGCAGAGGCGGGACCTCCTACGAGCAGTACTTC. It yields the protein CATSRGGTSYEQYF. This chain links TRBV15 with TRBJ2-7; D is possibly TRBD2 (6 bases). The V gene lost 1 base and the J gene lost 0 bases, with 7 bases spanning the gap. Germline V gene data show CDR1 as LNHNV and CDR2 as YYDKDF (reference sequence). This CDR3 is built from 14 residues.

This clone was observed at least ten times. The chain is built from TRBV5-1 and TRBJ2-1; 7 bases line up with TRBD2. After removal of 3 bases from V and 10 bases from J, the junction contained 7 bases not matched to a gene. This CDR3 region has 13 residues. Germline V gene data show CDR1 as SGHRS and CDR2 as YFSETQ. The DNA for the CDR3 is TGCGCCAGCAGCTCCGCCACTAGCGCCGAGCAGTTCTTC. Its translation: CASSSATSAEQFF.